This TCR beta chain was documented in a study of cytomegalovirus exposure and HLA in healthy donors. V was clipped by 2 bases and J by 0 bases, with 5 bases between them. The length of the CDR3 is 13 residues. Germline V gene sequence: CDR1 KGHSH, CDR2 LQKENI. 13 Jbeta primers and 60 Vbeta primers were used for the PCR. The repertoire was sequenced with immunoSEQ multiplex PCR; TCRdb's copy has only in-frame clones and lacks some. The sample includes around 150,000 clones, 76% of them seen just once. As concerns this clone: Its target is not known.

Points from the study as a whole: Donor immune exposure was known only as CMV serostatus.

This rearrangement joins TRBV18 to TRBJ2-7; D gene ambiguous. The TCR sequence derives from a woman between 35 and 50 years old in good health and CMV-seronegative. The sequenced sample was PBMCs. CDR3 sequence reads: CASSPGVSYEQYF. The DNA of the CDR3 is TGTGCCAGCTCACCAGGAGTCTCCTACGAGCAGTACTTC.